This T cell receptor beta chain was identified in a study of long-term antiretroviral therapy in people with HIV. Notes on the study in general: ART adherence, viral resistance and therapy changes went unrecorded.

Remarks on this clone: Its target is not known.

A v3.0 immunoSEQ assay was performed at survey level. TCRdb keeps only in-frame clones here, not all; method: immunoSEQ multiplex PCR. Among 24,000 or so clones listed, 85% to 95% were seen once. Germline CDR1 LGHNA, CDR2 YSLEER. CDR3 length: 13 residues. V was shortened by 5 bases and J by 5 bases, with 12 bases between the two germline ends. The sequence was obtained from a woman aged 40 to 55 with HIV. This sample comprised unsorted PBMCs, obtained 7.6 years after starting antiretroviral therapy. The chain has TRBV4-3 and TRBJ2-5; no definite D call. The CDR3 DNA reads TGCGCCAGCAGCTCTGGGCTGTGGGAGACCCAGTACTTC. It specifies CASSSGLWETQYF.